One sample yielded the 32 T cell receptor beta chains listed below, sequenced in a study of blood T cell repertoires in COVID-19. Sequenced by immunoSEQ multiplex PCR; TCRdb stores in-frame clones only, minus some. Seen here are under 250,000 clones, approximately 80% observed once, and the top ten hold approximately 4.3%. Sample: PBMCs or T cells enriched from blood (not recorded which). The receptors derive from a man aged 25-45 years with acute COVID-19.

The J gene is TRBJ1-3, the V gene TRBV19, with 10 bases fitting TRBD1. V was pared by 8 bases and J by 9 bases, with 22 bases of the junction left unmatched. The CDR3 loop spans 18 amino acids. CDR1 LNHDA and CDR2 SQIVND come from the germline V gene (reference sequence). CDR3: CASAYDSPGQGRRGTIYF. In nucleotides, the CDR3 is TGTGCCAGTGCATACGACTCACCGGGACAGGGGCGAAGGGGCACCATATATTTT.

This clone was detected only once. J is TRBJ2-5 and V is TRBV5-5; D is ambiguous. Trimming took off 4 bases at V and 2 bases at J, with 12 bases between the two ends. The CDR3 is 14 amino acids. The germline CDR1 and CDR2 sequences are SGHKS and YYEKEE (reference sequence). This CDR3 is CASSADWLQETQYF. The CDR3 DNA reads TGTGCCAGCAGCGCTGACTGGTTGCAAGAGACCCAGTACTTC.

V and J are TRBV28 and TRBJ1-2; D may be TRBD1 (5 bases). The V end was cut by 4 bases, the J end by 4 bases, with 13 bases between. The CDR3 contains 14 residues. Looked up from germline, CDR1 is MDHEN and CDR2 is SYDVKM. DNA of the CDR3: TGTGCCAGCAGTTCGTCGGACACAAGCTATGGCTACACCTTC. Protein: CASSSSDTSYGYTF.

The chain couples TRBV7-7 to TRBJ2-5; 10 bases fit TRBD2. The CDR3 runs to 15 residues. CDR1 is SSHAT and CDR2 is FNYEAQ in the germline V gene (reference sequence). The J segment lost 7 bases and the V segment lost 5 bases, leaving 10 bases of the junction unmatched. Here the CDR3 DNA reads TGTGCCAGCAGCAGTATAGCGGGGGGCGAGGGGACCCAGTACTTC. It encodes CASSSIAGGEGTQYF. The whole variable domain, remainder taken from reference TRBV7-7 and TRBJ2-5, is GAGVSQSPRYKVTKRGQDVTLRCDPISSHATLYWYQQALGQGPEFLTYFNYEAQPDKSGLPSDRFSAERPEGSISTLTIQRTEQRDSAMYRCASSSIAGGEGTQYFGPGTRLLVL.

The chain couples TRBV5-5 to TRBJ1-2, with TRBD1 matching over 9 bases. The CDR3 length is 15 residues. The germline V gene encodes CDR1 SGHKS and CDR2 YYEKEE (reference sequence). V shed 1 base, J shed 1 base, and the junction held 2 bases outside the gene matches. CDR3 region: CASSLRGQGNYGYTF. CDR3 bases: TGTGCCAGCAGCTTGAGGGGACAGGGTAACTATGGCTACACCTTC.

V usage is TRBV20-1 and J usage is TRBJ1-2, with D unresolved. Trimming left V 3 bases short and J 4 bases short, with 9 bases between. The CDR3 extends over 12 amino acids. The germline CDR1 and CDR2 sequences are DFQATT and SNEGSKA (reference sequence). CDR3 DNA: TGCAGTGCTAGTAAGGAGTCCTATGGCTACACCTTC. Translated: CSASKESYGYTF.

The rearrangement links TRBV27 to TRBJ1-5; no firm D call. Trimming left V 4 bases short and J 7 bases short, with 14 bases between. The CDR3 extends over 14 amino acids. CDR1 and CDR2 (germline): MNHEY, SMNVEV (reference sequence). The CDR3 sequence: CASSSDPGWQPQHF. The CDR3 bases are TGTGCCAGCAGTTCTGATCCGGGGTGGCAGCCCCAGCATTTT.

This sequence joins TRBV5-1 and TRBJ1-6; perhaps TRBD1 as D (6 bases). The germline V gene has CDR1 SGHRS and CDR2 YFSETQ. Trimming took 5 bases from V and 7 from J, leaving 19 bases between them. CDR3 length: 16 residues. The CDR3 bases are TGCGCCAGCAGTTCGACAGGCCAAACCTGGAATTCACCCCTCCACTTT. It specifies CASSSTGQTWNSPLHF.

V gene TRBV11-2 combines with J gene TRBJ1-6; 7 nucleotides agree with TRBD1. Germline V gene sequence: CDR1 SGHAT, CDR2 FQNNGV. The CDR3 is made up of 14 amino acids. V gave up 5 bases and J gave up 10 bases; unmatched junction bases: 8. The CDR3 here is CASSLDRAYSPLHF. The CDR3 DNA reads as TGTGCCAGCAGCCTCGACAGGGCGTACTCACCCCTCCACTTT.

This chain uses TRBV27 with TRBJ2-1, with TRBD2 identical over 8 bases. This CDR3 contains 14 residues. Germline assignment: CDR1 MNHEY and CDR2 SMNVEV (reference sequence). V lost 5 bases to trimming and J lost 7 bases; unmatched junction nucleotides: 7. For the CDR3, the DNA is TGTGCCAGCAGTCCCTTAGCGGGGCGTAATGAGCAGTTCTTC. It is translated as CASSPLAGRNEQFF.

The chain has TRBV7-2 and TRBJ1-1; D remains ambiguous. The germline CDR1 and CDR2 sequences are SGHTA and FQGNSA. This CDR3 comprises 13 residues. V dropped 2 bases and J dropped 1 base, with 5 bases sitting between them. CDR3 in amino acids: CASSLFQNTEAFF. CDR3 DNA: TGTGCCAGCAGCTTATTCCAGAACACTGAAGCTTTCTTT.

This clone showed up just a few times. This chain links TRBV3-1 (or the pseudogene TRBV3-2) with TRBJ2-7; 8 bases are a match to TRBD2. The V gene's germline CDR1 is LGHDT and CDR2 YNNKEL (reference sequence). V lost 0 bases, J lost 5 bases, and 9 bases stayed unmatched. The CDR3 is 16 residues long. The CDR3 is CASSQELLAGFHEQYF. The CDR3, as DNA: TGTGCCAGCAGCCAAGAGTTGTTAGCGGGGTTCCACGAGCAGTACTTC.

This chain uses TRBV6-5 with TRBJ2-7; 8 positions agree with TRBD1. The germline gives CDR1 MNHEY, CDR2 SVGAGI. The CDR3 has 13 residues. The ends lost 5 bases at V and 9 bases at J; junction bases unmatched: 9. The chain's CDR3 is CASSPGQGERQYF. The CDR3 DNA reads TGTGCCAGCAGTCCAGGACAGGGAGAGAGGCAGTACTTC.

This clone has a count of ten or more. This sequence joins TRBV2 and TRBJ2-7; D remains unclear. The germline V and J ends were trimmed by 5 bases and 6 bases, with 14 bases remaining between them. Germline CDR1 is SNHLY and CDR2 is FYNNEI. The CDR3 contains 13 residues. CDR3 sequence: CASSKLHTGEQYF. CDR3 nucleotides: TGTGCCAGCAGTAAACTCCACACGGGCGAGCAGTACTTC.

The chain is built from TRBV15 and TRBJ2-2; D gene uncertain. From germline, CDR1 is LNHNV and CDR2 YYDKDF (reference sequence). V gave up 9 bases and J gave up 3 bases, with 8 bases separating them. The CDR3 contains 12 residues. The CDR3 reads CATSIDTGELFF. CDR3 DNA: TGTGCCACTTCCATAGACACCGGGGAGCTGTTTTTT.

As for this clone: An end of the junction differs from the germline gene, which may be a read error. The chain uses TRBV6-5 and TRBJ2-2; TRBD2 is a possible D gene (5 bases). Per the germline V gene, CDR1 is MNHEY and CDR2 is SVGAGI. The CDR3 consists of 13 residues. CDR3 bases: TGTGCCAGCAGTCGGAGAAACACCGGGGAGCTGTCTTTT. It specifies CASSRRNTGELSF.

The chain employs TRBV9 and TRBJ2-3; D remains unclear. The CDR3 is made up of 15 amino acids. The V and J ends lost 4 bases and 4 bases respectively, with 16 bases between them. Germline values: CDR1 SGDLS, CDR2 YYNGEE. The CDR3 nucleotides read TGTGCCAGCAGCACGATCCTCGCGGTCGCAGATACGCAGTATTTT. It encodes CASSTILAVADTQYF.

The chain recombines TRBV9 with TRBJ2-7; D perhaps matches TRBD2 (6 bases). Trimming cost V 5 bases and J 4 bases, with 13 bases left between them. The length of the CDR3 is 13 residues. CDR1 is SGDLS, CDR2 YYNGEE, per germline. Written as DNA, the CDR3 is TGTGCCAGCAGTGCGGGATCCAGTTACGAGCAGTACTTC. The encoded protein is CASSAGSSYEQYF.

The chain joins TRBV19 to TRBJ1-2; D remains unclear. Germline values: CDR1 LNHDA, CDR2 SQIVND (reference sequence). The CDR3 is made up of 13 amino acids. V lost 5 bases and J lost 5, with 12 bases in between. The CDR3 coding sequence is TGTGCCAGTAGTCCCGGCCCGGGGTATGGCTACACCTTC. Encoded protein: CASSPGPGYGYTF.

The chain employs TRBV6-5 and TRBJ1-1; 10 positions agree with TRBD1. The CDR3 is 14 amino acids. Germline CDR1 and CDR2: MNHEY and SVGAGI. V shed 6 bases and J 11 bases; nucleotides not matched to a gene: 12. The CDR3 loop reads CASSTLTGGAGAFF. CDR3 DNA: TGTGCCAGCAGCACCCTGACAGGGGGCGCAGGGGCTTTCTTT.

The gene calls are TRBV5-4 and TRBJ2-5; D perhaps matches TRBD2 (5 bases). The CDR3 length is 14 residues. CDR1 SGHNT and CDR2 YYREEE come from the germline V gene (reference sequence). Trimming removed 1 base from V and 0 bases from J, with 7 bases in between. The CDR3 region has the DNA TGTGCCAGCAGCTTGCCGGGGTACCAAGAGACCCAGTACTTC. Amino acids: CASSLPGYQETQYF.

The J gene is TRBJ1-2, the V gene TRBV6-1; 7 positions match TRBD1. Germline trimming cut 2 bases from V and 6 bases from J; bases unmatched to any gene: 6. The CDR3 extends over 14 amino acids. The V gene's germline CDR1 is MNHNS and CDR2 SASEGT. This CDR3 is CASSELRGLDGYTF. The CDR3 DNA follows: TGTGCCAGCAGTGAACTGAGGGGGCTGGATGGCTACACCTTC.

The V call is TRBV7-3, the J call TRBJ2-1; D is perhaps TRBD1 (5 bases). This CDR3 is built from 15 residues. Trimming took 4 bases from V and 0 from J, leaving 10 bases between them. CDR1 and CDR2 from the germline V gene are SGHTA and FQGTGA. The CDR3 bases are TGTGCCAGCAGCTCAGGACATGGCTCCTACAATGAGCAGTTCTTC. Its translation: CASSSGHGSYNEQFF. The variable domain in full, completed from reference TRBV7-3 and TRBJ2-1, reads GAGVSQTPSNKVTEKGKYVELRCDPISGHTALYWYRQSLGQGPEFLIYFQGTGAADDSGLPNDRFFAVRPEGSVSTLKIQRTERGDSAVYLCASSSGHGSYNEQFFGPGTRLTVL.

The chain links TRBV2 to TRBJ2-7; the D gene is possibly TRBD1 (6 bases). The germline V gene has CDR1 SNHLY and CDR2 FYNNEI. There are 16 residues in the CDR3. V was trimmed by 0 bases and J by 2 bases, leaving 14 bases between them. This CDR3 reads CASSEAGARIPYEQYF. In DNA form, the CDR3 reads TGTGCCAGCAGTGAAGCGGGGGCAAGGATCCCCTACGAGCAGTACTTC.

The CDR3 nucleotides read TGTGCCAGCAAATCAGGGGGACGAGAAACTGAAGCTTTCTTT. Its translation: CASKSGGRETEAFF. The chain links TRBV6-6 to TRBJ1-1, with TRBD1 identical over 7 bases. V was pared by 7 bases and J by 5 bases, with 10 bases of the junction left unmatched. Germline CDR1 and CDR2: MNHNY and SVGAGI (reference sequence). The CDR3 length is 14 residues.

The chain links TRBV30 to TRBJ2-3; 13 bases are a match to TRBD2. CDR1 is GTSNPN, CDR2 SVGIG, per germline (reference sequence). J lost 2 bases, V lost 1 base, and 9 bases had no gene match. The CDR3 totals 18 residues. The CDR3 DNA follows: TGTGCCTGGAGTGGGGAACTAGCGGGGGGGCCCTACACAGATACGCAGTATTTT. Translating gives CAWSGELAGGPYTDTQYF.

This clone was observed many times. The CDR3 is CASSVESGLKNIQYF. The DNA of the CDR3 is TGTGCCAGCAGCGTAGAATCAGGCTTGAAAAACATTCAGTACTTC. The chain has TRBV9 and TRBJ2-4; unclear D gene. Germline V CDR1 and CDR2: SGDLS, YYNGEE. The CDR3 runs to 15 residues. V lost 0 bases to trimming and J lost 4 bases, with 11 bases between them.

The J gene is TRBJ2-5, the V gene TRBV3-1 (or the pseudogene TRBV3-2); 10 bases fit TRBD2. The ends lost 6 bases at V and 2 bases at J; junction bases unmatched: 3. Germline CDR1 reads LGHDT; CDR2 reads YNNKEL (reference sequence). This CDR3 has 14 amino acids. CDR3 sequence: CASSLLAGQETQYF. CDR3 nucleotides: TGTGCCAGCAGTCTACTAGCGGGGCAAGAGACCCAGTACTTC.

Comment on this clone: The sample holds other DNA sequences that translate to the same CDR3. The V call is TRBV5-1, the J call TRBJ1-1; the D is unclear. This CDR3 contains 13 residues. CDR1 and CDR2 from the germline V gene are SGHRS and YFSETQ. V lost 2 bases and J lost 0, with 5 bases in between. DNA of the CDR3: TGCGCCAGCAGCTTTCGTGTGAACACTGAAGCTTTCTTT. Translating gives CASSFRVNTEAFF.

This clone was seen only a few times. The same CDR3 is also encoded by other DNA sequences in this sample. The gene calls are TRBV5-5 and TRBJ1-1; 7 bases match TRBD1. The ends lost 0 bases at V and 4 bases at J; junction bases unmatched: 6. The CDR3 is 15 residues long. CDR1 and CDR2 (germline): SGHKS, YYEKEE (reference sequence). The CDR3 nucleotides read TGTGCCAGCAGCTTGGGCGACAGGGTGGTCACTGAAGCTTTCTTT. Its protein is CASSLGDRVVTEAFF.

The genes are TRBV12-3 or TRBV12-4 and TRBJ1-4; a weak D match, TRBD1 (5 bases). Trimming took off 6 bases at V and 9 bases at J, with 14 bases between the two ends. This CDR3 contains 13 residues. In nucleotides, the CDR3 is TGTGCCAGCAGCCCTGCGGGGCCCAAAAAACTGTTTTTT. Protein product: CASSPAGPKKLFF.

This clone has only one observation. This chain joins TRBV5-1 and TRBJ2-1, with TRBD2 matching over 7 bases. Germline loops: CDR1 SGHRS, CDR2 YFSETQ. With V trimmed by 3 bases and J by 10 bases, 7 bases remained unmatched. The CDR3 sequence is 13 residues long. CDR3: CASSSKVGGEQFF. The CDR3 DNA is TGCGCCAGCAGCTCAAAGGTGGGGGGGGAGCAGTTCTTC.